The 15 T cell receptor beta chains presented below share a single source sample, sequenced in a study of long-term antiretroviral therapy in people with HIV. This was the immunoSEQ v3.0 assay at survey level. Only in-frame clones appear in the TCRdb table, and some are missing; sequencing was by immunoSEQ multiplex PCR. The table lists about 33,000 clones, around 80% of them singletons. The specimen comprised unsorted PBMCs, sampled 2 years after starting antiretroviral therapy. These receptors were taken from a woman in her 50s with HIV.

V gene TRBV6-1 combines with J gene TRBJ1-5; D perhaps matches TRBD1 (6 bases). V was clipped by 0 bases and J by 7 bases, with 22 bases between them. The germline gives CDR1 MNHNS, CDR2 SASEGT. The CDR3 extends over 18 amino acids. For the CDR3, the DNA is TGTGCCAGCAGTGAAGCGCCTCATTCCTACAGGGTTCCACAGCCCCAGCATTTT. It yields the protein CASSEAPHSYRVPQPQHF.

The chain is built from TRBV6-1 and TRBJ1-3; D is unresolved. Per germline, CDR1 MNHNS and CDR2 SASEGT. CDR3 length: 14 amino acids. Deletions cut 6 bases from V and 1 base from J, with 10 bases between. The chain's CDR3 is CASREVISGNTIYF. CDR3 nucleotide sequence: TGTGCCAGCAGGGAGGTGATATCTGGAAACACCATATATTTT.

The V call is TRBV18, the J call TRBJ2-3, with D perhaps TRBD1 (6 bases). V lost 6 bases and J 3 bases, leaving 13 bases between the germline ends. This CDR3 is built from 14 residues. CDR1 KGHSH and CDR2 LQKENI come from the germline V gene. The DNA of the CDR3 is TGTGCCAGCTCCCGCCTGGGGGCAACAGATACGCAGTATTTT. The encoded protein is CASSRLGATDTQYF.

The rearrangement uses TRBV2 and TRBJ1-1, with TRBD1 as a possible D gene (5 bases). V lost 7 bases and J lost 3, with 27 bases in between. The length of the CDR3 is 18 residues. The germline gives CDR1 SNHLY, CDR2 FYNNEI. In nucleotides, the CDR3 is TGTGCCAGCAATGGGGGAACCAACTCCCATTCGCGGGACACTGAAGCTTTCTTT. Translated: CASNGGTNSHSRDTEAFF.

This chain links TRBV7-2 with TRBJ2-7; D perhaps matches TRBD2 (6 bases). Per the germline V gene, CDR1 is SGHTA and CDR2 is FQGNSA. The CDR3 consists of 13 residues. V was pared by 5 bases and J by 4 bases, with 12 bases between. CDR3 nucleotides: TGTGCCAGCAGCCTCCGGAGGGGTTACGAGCAGTACTTC. Its protein is CASSLRRGYEQYF.

The rearrangement joins TRBV30 to TRBJ1-5, with 7 bases lining up with TRBD1. V lost 5 bases to trimming and J lost 6 bases; unmatched junction nucleotides: 10. The CDR3 length is 14 residues. Germline CDR1 reads GTSNPN; CDR2 reads SVGIG (reference sequence). The CDR3 loop reads CAWGRQGGSQPQHF. In DNA, the CDR3 is TGTGCCTGGGGTCGACAGGGAGGAAGTCAGCCCCAGCATTTT.

The chain uses TRBV6-1 and TRBJ2-7; 8 nucleotides agree with TRBD1. The V gene end was trimmed by 4 bases and the J gene end by 4 bases; junction bases not matched to a gene: 9. The germline gives CDR1 MNHNS, CDR2 SASEGT. CDR3 length equals 15 residues. The CDR3 region has the DNA TGTGCCAGCAGTGCCGAACAGGGGGGCCTATACGAGCAGTACGTC. Protein sequence: CASSAEQGGLYEQYV.

The V gene is TRBV28, the J gene TRBJ2-1; the D call may be TRBD1 or TRBD2 (5 bases each). Germline-derived CDR1 and CDR2 are MDHEN and SYDVKM. This CDR3 is built from 12 residues. V dropped 8 bases and J dropped 4 bases, with 9 bases sitting between them. The CDR3 is CASLGAYNEQFF. The CDR3 DNA reads TGTGCCAGCCTCGGGGCATACAATGAGCAGTTCTTC.

There are a few counts of this clone. The V and J genes are TRBV30 and TRBJ1-2, with 7 bases identical to TRBD1. The CDR3 length is 13 residues. Germline loops: CDR1 GTSNPN, CDR2 SVGIG (reference sequence). V dropped 2 bases and J dropped 7; count of bases not matched to a gene: 7. The CDR3: CAWSRQGSAGYTF. For the CDR3, the DNA is TGTGCCTGGAGTCGACAGGGTTCGGCTGGCTACACCTTC.

The chain employs TRBV5-1 and TRBJ2-3; maybe TRBD2 (5 bases). This CDR3 comprises 15 residues. Germline CDR1 reads SGHRS; CDR2 reads YFSETQ. V was cut by 4 bases and J by 0 bases, with 12 bases left in between. The CDR3 sequence is CASSAKRSSTDTQYF. Here the CDR3 DNA reads TGCGCCAGCAGCGCCAAGCGGAGTAGCACAGATACGCAGTATTTT.

J is TRBJ2-7 and V is TRBV4-2; D remains ambiguous. In germline, CDR1 is LGHNA, CDR2 YNFKEQ. The CDR3 covers 16 residues. V was trimmed by 2 bases and J by 3 bases, leaving 17 bases between them. The CDR3 sequence: CASSQSYSLPNYEQYF. The CDR3 DNA is TGTGCCAGCAGCCAATCCTACAGCTTACCTAACTACGAGCAGTACTTC.

The genes are TRBV2 and TRBJ2-5; the D is unclear. The CDR3 is 11 amino acids. Trimming removed 2 bases at V and 7 bases at J, with 5 bases between. The germline V gene encodes CDR1 SNHLY and CDR2 FYNNEI. CDR3 protein: CASSESGTQYF. The CDR3, as DNA: TGTGCCAGCAGTGAAAGTGGGACCCAGTACTTC.

This sequence joins TRBV25-1 and TRBJ2-5; maybe TRBD1 (5 bases). Trimming left V 3 bases short and J 1 base short, with 12 bases between. The germline CDR1 and CDR2 sequences are MGHDK and SYGVNS. The CDR3 is made up of 15 amino acids. The CDR3 DNA sequence: TGTGCCAGCAGTGACGGACACCTAATCCAAGAGACCCAGTACTTC. It codes for CASSDGHLIQETQYF.

The chain is built from TRBV28 and TRBJ2-2; D perhaps matches TRBD1 (5 bases). Deletions cut 6 bases from V and 0 bases from J, with 14 bases between. Germline V gives CDR1 MDHEN, CDR2 SYDVKM. The CDR3 contains 16 residues. The CDR3 DNA is TGTGCCAGCAGGCGTTCGCGGACAACGAACACCGGGGAGCTGTTTTTT. This encodes CASRRSRTTNTGELFF.

This chain joins TRBV29-1 and TRBJ1-2; D is uncertain. The CDR3 spans 13 residues. Trimming left V 4 bases short and J 0 bases short, with 9 bases between. CDR1 is SQVTM, CDR2 ANQGSEA, per germline. CDR3 sequence (DNA): TGCAGCGTTGGGACCCGTCCTAACTATGGCTACACCTTC. This translates into CSVGTRPNYGYTF.